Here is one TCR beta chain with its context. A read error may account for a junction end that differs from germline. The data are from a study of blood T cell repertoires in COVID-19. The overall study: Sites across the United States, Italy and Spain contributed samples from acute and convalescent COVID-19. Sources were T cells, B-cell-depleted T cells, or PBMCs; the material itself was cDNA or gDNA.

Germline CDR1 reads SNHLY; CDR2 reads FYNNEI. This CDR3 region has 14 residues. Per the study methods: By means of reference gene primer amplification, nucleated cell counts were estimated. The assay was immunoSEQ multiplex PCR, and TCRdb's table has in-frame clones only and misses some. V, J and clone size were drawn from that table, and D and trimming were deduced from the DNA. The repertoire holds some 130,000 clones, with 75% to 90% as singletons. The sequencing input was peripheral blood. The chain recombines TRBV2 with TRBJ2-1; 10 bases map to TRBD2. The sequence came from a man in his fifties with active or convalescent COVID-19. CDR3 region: CASKSGGAYNEQFF. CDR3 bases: TGTGCCAGCAAAAGCGGGGGGGCCTATAATGAGCAGTTCTTC.